These 12 T cell receptor beta chains share one sample of origin, sequenced in a study of OX40 agonist ivuxolimab in advanced cancers. Here immunoSEQ multiplex PCR was the method, and the copy in TCRdb shows in-frame clones only, minus some. Of 65,000 to 85,000 clones in the sample, roughly 92% were seen once. This sample comprised CD4+ or CD8+ T cells sorted from blood, obtained in a trial of the OX40 agonist ivuxolimab. The source is an adult with an advanced solid tumor such as melanoma, head and neck, liver or kidney cancer.

This clone was counted a single time. The rearrangement links TRBV6-5 to TRBJ2-5, with a tentative D call TRBD2 (6 bases). The V gene's germline CDR1 is MNHEY and CDR2 SVGAGI. Trimming shortened V by 10 bases and J by 1 base, and 19 bases separated the two germline ends. The CDR3 spans 15 residues. The CDR3 region has the DNA TGTGCCACCAGGGAGGTACCGGGCCGCCAAGAGACCCAGTACTTC. Its protein is CATREVPGRQETQYF.

This clone came up once. J is TRBJ2-3 and V is TRBV7-9; TRBD1 or TRBD2 may be the D gene (5 bases each). The CDR3 has 15 amino acids. Trimming shortened V by 7 bases and J by 3 bases, and 17 bases separated the two germline ends. Germline CDR1 and CDR2: SEHNR and FQNEAQ (reference sequence). In DNA, the CDR3 is TGTGCCAGCACAGAGGTTACCGGGGCGACAGATACGCAGTATTTT. This gives the protein CASTEVTGATDTQYF.

The chain has TRBV27 and TRBJ1-1; tentative D call: TRBD1 (6 bases). Trimming removed 6 bases at V and 5 bases at J, with 16 bases between. Germline CDR1 reads MNHEY; CDR2 reads SMNVEV (reference sequence). The CDR3 has 14 residues. CDR3 bases: TGTGCCAGCAGCATCCCGGGGGCCGGTACTGAAGCTTTCTTT. Its protein product is CASSIPGAGTEAFF.

The chain uses TRBV19 and TRBJ2-2; 9 bases align to TRBD1. Germline V gene sequence: CDR1 LNHDA, CDR2 SQIVND (reference sequence). V shed 4 bases and J 6 bases; nucleotides not matched to a gene: 6. This CDR3 has 15 amino acids. In nucleotides, the CDR3 is TGTGCCAGTAGTACCGGGACAGGGTACTCCGGGGAGCTGTTTTTT. This sequence encodes CASSTGTGYSGELFF.

V gene TRBV11-2 combines with J gene TRBJ2-6; TRBD1 or TRBD2 may be the D gene (6 bases each). V lost 7 bases and J lost 12, with 13 bases in between. CDR1 and CDR2 from the germline V gene are SGHAT and FQNNGV. This CDR3 comprises 12 residues. CDR3 in amino acids: CASTKGGAVLTF. The DNA of the CDR3 is TGTGCCAGCACCAAGGGGGGTGCCGTCCTGACTTTC.

The chain is built from TRBV5-1 and TRBJ2-2; TRBD2 matches 11 bases. Germline V gives CDR1 SGHRS, CDR2 YFSETQ. The CDR3 contains 16 residues. Trimming at V came to 4 bases and at J to 2 bases, leaving 4 bases not matched to a gene. CDR3 loop: CASSPGLADNTGELFF. The CDR3, as DNA: TGCGCCAGCAGCCCGGGACTAGCGGACAACACCGGGGAGCTGTTTTTT.

This rearrangement joins TRBV7-2 to TRBJ1-1; the D gene is possibly TRBD1 (6 bases). Germline V gives CDR1 SGHTA, CDR2 FQGNSA. The CDR3 covers 12 residues. Trimming left V 5 bases short and J 9 bases short, with 13 bases between. CDR3 in DNA: TGTGCCAGCAGCGGTCTAACAGGGAAAGCTTTCTTT. This translates into CASSGLTGKAFF.

The V gene is TRBV10-3, the J gene TRBJ2-2; the D is unclear. Per germline, CDR1 ENHRY and CDR2 SYGVKD. Trimming pared 9 bases from V and 5 bases from J, leaving 7 bases between. The CDR3 has 11 amino acids. The CDR3 DNA follows: TGTGCCATTGGAACGACCGGGGAGCTGTTTTTT. Protein: CAIGTTGELFF.

The V and J genes are TRBV2 and TRBJ1-1; D is perhaps TRBD1 (5 bases). The CDR3 runs 11 residues. Trimming pared 8 bases from V and 5 bases from J, leaving 9 bases between. CDR1 is SNHLY and CDR2 is FYNNEI in the germline V gene. The CDR3 is CASAGRTEAFF. For the CDR3, the DNA is TGTGCCAGCGCAGGGCGAACTGAAGCTTTCTTT.

The genes are TRBV5-8 and TRBJ2-3; TRBD2 might be the D (6 bases). CDR3 size: 14 residues. Trimming left V 6 bases short and J 4 bases short, with 15 bases between. Germline V gives CDR1 SGHTS, CDR2 YDEGEE. CDR3 in DNA: TGTGCCAGCAACTCGGGCGGGATGGCAGATACGCAGTATTTT. It codes for CASNSGGMADTQYF.

The J gene is TRBJ1-2, the V gene TRBV28, with D unresolved. Trimming shortened V by 3 bases and J by 2 bases, and 13 bases separated the two germline ends. The CDR3 is made up of 15 amino acids. The V gene's germline CDR1 is MDHEN and CDR2 SYDVKM. The CDR3 here is CASSLGGSANYGYTF. Here the CDR3 DNA reads TGTGCCAGCAGTTTGGGAGGCTCGGCGAACTATGGCTACACCTTC.

The rearrangement joins TRBV11-2 to TRBJ1-4, with D unclear. The ends were cut back, 5 bases at V and 7 bases at J, with 5 bases in the middle. Per the germline V gene, CDR1 is SGHAT and CDR2 is FQNNGV. The CDR3 consists of 11 residues. The CDR3 sequence is CASSQGEKLFF. In DNA, the CDR3 is TGTGCCAGCAGCCAAGGTGAAAAACTGTTTTTT. The whole variable domain, remainder taken from reference TRBV11-2 and TRBJ1-4, is EAGVAQSPRYKIIEKRQSVAFWCNPISGHATLYWYQQILGQGPKLLIQFQNNGVVDDSQLPKDRFSAERLKGVDSTLKIQPAKLEDSAVYLCASSQGEKLFFGSGTQLSVL.